Sequencing of this T cell receptor (beta chain) was carried out in a study of T and B cells in COVID-19 patients. Across the study: Recovered patients mostly had mild to moderate COVID-19 managed as outpatients. General study results and limits: Patients with COVID-19 reportedly showed strongly skewed T cell receptor beta variable and joining gene usage.

Of note for this clonotype: Its matching antigen is unknown. A read error may account for a junction end that differs from germline.

The CDR3 extends over 13 amino acids. Germline V gene sequence: CDR1 DFQATT, CDR2 SNEGSKA (reference sequence). Multiplex PCR with BIOMED2 TRB-A/B primer pools amplified TRB rearrangements. One entry per CDR3 protein results from TCRdb running MiXCR on the multiplex PCR reads. The sample holds about 15,000 distinct CDR3 sequences; roughly 31% are singletons and the top ten take 1.2%. Each TRB amplification used roughly 230-550 ng of genomic DNA from blood. This chain connects TRBV20-1 to TRBJ1-5; TRBD1 aligns across 8 bases. Input material: blood. The clonotype was recovered from a human donor who had recovered from COVID-19. The CDR3 here is CSARGTGTQPQRF. CDR3 coding DNA: TGCAGTGCTAGAGGGACAGGGACACAGCCCCAGCGTTTT.